This T cell receptor (beta chain) originates from a study of cytomegalovirus exposure and HLA in healthy donors. V was shortened by 4 bases and J by 3 bases, with 16 bases between the two germline ends. The CDR3 length is 15 residues. Germline V gene data show CDR1 as LGHNA and CDR2 as YSLEER. It was with 60 Vbeta and 13 Jbeta primers that the PCR ran. Clones were sequenced by immunoSEQ multiplex PCR, and TCRdb holds only the in-frame ones, with some missing. The sample has 150,000 to 200,000 clones, about three quarters seen once. The receptor was derived from a man in his forties in good health and CMV-seronegative. V and J are TRBV4-3 and TRBJ2-7, with D possibly matching TRBD2 (6 bases). Sequenced input: PBMCs. The CDR3 DNA reads as TGCGCCAGCAGCCTAAACCGCGGGGTGGGCTACGAGCAGTACTTC. Translation: CASSLNRGVGYEQYF.